This T cell receptor beta chain is drawn from a study of blood T cells in healthy people across ages. Overall study results and limits: Nothing was known about donor CMV status, and this possibly confounded expanded clonotype changes. Higher diversity and more naive CD4+ cells were features of long-lived donors, compared to aged donors.

Donors gave about 10 milliliters of peripheral blood apiece. A second PCR, run for about 6 to 11 cycles, used a sample-barcoded 5' primer plus a J-beta primer mix. TCRdb processed the 5' RACE reads anew with MiXCR; each CDR3 protein has one entry. The sample lists about 1,500,000 distinct CDR3 sequences, roughly 45% occurring once. Trimming stripped 6 bases from V and 10 bases from J, with 13 bases between. The germline CDR1 and CDR2 sequences are SNHLY and FYNNEI. This CDR3 region has 12 residues. A remark on this clonotype: Its cognate antigen is unknown.

The TCR was taken from a woman aged 18-30 years in good health. The V call is TRBV2, the J call TRBJ2-1; D is perhaps TRBD2 (5 bases). Specimen: blood. The CDR3 sequence: CASRGDGYEQFF. In nucleotides, the CDR3 is TGTGCCAGCAGGGGAGATGGCTACGAGCAGTTCTTC. The full variable domain, completed using reference TRBV2 and TRBJ2-1, is EPEVTQTPSHQVTQMGQEVILRCVPISNHLYFYWYRQILGQKVEFLVSFYNNEISEKSEIFDDQFSVERPDGSNFTLKIRSTKLEDSAMYFCASRGDGYEQFFGPGTRLTVL.